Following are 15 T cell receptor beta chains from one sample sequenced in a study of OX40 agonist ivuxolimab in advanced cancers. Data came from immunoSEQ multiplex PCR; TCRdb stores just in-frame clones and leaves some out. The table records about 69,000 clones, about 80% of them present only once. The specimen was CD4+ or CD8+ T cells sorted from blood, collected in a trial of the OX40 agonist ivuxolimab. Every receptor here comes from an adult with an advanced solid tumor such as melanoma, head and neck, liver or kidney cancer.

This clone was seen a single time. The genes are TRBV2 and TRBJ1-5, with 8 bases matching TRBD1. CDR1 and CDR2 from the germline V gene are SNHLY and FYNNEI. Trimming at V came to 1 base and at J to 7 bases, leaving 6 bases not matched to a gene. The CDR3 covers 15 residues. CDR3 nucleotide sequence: TGTGCCAGCAGTGAAGTAGCAGGGGGCAGCCAGCCCCAGCATTTT. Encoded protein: CASSEVAGGSQPQHF.

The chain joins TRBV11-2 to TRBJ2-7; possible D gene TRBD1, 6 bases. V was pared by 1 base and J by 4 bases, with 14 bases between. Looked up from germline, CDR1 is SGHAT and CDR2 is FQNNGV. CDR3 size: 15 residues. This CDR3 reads CASSLVGAARYEQYF. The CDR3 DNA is TGTGCCAGCAGCTTAGTGGGGGCGGCTCGGTACGAGCAGTACTTC.

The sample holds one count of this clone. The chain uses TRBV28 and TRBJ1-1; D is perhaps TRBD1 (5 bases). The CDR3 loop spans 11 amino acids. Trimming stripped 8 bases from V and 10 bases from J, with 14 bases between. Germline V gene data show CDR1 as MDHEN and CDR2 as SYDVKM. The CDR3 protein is CASQGPAAAFF. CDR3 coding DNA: TGTGCCAGCCAGGGACCGGCGGCAGCTTTCTTT.

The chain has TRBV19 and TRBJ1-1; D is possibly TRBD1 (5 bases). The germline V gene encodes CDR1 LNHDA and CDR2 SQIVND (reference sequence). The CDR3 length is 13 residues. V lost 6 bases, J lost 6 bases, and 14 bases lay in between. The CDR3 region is CASRHRPGPEAFF. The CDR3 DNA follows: TGTGCCAGTAGACATCGCCCGGGGCCTGAAGCTTTCTTT.

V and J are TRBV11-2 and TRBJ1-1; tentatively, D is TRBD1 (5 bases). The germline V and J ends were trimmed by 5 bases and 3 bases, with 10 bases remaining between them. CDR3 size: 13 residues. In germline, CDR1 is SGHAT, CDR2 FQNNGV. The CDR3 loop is CASSLQGYTEAFF. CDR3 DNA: TGTGCCAGCAGCCTGCAGGGTTACACTGAAGCTTTCTTT. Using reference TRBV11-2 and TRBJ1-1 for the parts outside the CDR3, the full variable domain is EAGVAQSPRYKIIEKRQSVAFWCNPISGHATLYWYQQILGQGPKLLIQFQNNGVVDDSQLPKDRFSAERLKGVDSTLKIQPAKLEDSAVYLCASSLQGYTEAFFGQGTRLTVV.

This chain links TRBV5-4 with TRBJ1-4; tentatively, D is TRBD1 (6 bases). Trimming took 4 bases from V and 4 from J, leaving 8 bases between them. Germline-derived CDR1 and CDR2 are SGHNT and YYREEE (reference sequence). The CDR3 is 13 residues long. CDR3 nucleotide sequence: TGTGCCAGCAGCAAGGACAGTAATGAAAAACTGTTTTTT. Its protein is CASSKDSNEKLFF.

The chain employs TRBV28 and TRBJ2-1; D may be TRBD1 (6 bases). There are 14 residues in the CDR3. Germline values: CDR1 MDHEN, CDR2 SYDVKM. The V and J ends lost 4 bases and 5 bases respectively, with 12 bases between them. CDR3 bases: TGTGCCAGCAGTTCTACCAACAGGGACAATGAGCAGTTCTTC. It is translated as CASSSTNRDNEQFF.

The CDR3 sequence: CASSASGGPGEETQYF. The CDR3 DNA is TGTGCCAGCAGTGCTTCGGGGGGCCCAGGAGAAGAGACCCAGTACTTC. The V and J genes are TRBV9 and TRBJ2-5; TRBD2 might be the D (7 bases). The CDR3 loop spans 16 amino acids. Germline V CDR1 and CDR2: SGDLS, YYNGEE. V lost 5 bases and J lost 3, with 20 bases in between.

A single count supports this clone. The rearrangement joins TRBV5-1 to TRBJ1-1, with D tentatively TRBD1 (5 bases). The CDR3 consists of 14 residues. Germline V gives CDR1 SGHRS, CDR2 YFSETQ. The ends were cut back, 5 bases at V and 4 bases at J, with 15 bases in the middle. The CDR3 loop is CASRGQGLVTEAFF. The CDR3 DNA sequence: TGCGCCAGCAGGGGGCAAGGGCTGGTCACTGAAGCTTTCTTT.

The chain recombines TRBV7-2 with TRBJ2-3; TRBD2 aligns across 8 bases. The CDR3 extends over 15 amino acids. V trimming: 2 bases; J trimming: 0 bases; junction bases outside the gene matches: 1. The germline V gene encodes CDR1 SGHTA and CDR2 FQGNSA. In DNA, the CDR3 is TGTGCCAGCAGCTTAAGCGGGAGTAGCACAGATACGCAGTATTTT. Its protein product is CASSLSGSSTDTQYF.

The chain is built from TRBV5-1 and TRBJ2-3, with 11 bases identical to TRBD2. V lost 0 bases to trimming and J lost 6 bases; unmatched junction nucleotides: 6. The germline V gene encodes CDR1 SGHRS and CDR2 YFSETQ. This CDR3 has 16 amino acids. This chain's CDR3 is CASSLERTSGSDTQYF. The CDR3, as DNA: TGCGCCAGCAGCTTGGAGAGGACTAGCGGGTCGGATACGCAGTATTTT.

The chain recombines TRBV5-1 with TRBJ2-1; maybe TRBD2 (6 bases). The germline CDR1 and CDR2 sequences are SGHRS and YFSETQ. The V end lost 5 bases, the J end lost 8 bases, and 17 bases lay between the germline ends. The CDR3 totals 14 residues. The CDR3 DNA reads TGCGCCAGCAGGGGGACTCCCCTTATAGATGAGCAGTTCTTC. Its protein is CASRGTPLIDEQFF. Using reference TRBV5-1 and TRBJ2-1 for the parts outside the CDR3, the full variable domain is KAGVTQTPRYLIKTRGQQVTLSCSPISGHRSVSWYQQTPGQGLQFLFEYFSETQRNKGNFPGRFSGRQFSNSRSEMNVSTLELGDSALYLCASRGTPLIDEQFFGPGTRLTVL.

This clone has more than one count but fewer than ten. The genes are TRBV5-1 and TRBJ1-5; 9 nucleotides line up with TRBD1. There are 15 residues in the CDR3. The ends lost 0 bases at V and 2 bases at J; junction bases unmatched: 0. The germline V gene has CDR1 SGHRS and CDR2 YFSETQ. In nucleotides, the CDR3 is TGCGCCAGCAGCTTGGGACAGGGGGGCAATCAGCCCCAGCATTTT. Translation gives CASSLGQGGNQPQHF.

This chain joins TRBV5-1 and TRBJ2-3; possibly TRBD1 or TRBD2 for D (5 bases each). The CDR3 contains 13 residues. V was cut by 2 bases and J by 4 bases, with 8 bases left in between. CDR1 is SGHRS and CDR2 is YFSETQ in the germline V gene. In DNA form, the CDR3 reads TGCGCCAGCAGCTTACCGGGGCCAGATACGCAGTATTTT. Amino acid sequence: CASSLPGPDTQYF.

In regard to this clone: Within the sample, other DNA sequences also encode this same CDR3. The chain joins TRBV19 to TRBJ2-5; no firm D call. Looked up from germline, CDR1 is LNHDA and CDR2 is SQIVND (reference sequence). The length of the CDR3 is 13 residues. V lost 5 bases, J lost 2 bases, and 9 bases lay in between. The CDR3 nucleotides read TGTGCCAGTAGTGGGCAGTTACAAGAGACCCAGTACTTC. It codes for CASSGQLQETQYF.